The TCR beta chain described here comes from a study of T-cell reconstitution after alpha-beta-depleted transplantation in children. Germline-derived CDR1 and CDR2 are MNHNS and SASEGT. The CDR3 is made up of 14 amino acids. The J segment lost 5 bases and the V segment lost 1 base, leaving 4 bases of the junction unmatched. Library preparation (for TCRbeta) was performed with unique molecular identifiers. TCRdb re-called the PCR reads through MiXCR, storing one row per CDR3 protein. The sample shows about 350,000 distinct CDR3 sequences, about an eighth of them seen only once. This specimen consisted of PBMCs, obtained from the stem cell graft. The clonotype comes from a human donor who donated a stem cell graft to a child with Fanconi anemia. The chain joins TRBV6-1 to TRBJ2-5; 7 nucleotides match TRBD1. The CDR3 DNA reads TGTGCCAGCAGTGAAGGGACAGGACGTGAGACCCAGTACTTC. This sequence encodes CASSEGTGRETQYF.